Sample share makes the clone carrying this TCR beta chain large. Germline CDR1 reads LGHNA; CDR2 reads YSLEER. The length of the CDR3 is 15 residues. Trimming took 0 bases from V and 5 from J, leaving 14 bases between them. This sample is part of a study of spatial heterogeneity in lung cancer. The time point: sample taken at primary tumor resection. One entry per CDR3 protein results from TCRdb running MiXCR on the 5' RACE reads. The sample carries about 1,900 distinct CDR3 sequences, about 22% recorded once. Specimen: normal lung tissue next to the tumor, collected at surgery. The origin of this receptor is a male donor with early-stage non-small cell lung cancer. V gene TRBV4-3 combines with J gene TRBJ2-7; D remains ambiguous. The CDR3 sequence: CASSQDLSDANEQYF. CDR3 nucleotide sequence: TGCGCCAGCAGCCAAGATTTATCGGACGCAAACGAGCAGTACTTC.